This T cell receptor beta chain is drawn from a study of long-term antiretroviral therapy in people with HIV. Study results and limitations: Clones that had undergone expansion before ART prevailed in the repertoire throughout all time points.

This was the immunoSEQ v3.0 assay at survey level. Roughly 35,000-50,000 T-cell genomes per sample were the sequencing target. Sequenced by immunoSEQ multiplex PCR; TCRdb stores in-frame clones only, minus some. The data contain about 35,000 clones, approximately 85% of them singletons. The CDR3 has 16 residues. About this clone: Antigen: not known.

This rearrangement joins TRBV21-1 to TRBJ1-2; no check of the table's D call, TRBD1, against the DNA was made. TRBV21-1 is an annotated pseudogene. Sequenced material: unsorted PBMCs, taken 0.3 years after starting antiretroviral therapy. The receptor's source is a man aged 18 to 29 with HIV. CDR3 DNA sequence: TGTGCCAGCAGCAATTACCGGACAGGGGCCGACTATGGCTACACCTTC. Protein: CASSNYRTGADYGYTF.